The 12 T cell receptor beta chains in this list originate from one sample, sequenced in a study of cytomegalovirus exposure and HLA in healthy donors. A multiplex PCR was run with 60 Vbeta primers and 13 Jbeta primers. Profiled with immunoSEQ multiplex PCR; TCRdb holds only in-frame clones, not every one. Of about 150,000 clones detected, around 79% appear once; the ten largest clones hold 6.5% to 7%. The specimen was PBMCs. These TCRs come from a middle-aged woman in good health and CMV-seropositive.

This chain uses TRBV4-1 with TRBJ2-7; D is unresolved. This CDR3 has 14 amino acids. V shed 1 base and J shed 5 bases, with 12 bases lying between them. Germline V CDR1 and CDR2: MGHRA, YSYEKL. CDR3 in amino acids: CASSQGDSVNEQYF. The CDR3 DNA follows: TGCGCCAGCAGCCAAGGAGACTCCGTAAACGAGCAGTACTTC.

This chain joins TRBV2 and TRBJ2-7, with TRBD1 as a possible D gene (6 bases). Deletions cut 8 bases from V and 3 bases from J, with 11 bases between. The CDR3 spans 12 residues. Germline assignment: CDR1 SNHLY and CDR2 FYNNEI. The CDR3, as DNA: TGTGCCAGCGGGAACAGGGTCTACGAGCAGTACTTC. Translation gives CASGNRVYEQYF. Supplemented by reference TRBV2 and TRBJ2-7, the full variable domain reads EPEVTQTPSHQVTQMGQEVILRCVPISNHLYFYWYRQILGQKVEFLVSFYNNEISEKSEIFDDQFSVERPDGSNFTLKIRSTKLEDSAMYFCASGNRVYEQYFGPGTRLTVT.

The V call is TRBV27, the J call TRBJ2-5; 8 bases line up with TRBD2. Germline V gene data show CDR1 as MNHEY and CDR2 as SMNVEV (reference sequence). This CDR3 is built from 13 residues. With V trimmed by 6 bases and J by 5 bases, 5 bases remained unmatched. The CDR3 DNA sequence: TGTGCCAGCAGGACGGGGGGGACGGAGACCCAGTACTTC. Protein product: CASRTGGTETQYF.

V and J are TRBV6-5 and TRBJ2-1, with 11 nucleotides matching TRBD2. V lost 2 bases and J lost 10; bases outside the gene matches: 4. This CDR3 is built from 14 residues. The germline V gene has CDR1 MNHEY and CDR2 SVGAGI. The CDR3 spells CASSYGLAGGEQFF. The DNA for the CDR3 is TGTGCCAGCAGTTACGGGCTAGCGGGGGGCGAGCAGTTCTTC.

The V and J genes are TRBV6-6 and TRBJ1-5, with 7 bases identical to TRBD1. The CDR3 extends over 16 amino acids. Losses at the gene ends were 4 bases for V and 1 base for J; bases not matched to a gene: 7. Germline values: CDR1 MNHNY, CDR2 SVGAGI (reference sequence). CDR3 sequence reads: CASSSRDRESNQPQHF. The CDR3 DNA reads TGTGCCAGCAGTTCTCGAGACAGGGAAAGCAATCAGCCCCAGCATTTT.

V usage is TRBV18 and J usage is TRBJ1-2; D is unclear. V was clipped by 0 bases and J by 7 bases, with 12 bases between them. Germline values: CDR1 KGHSH, CDR2 LQKENI. The CDR3 spans 14 residues. The CDR3 here is CASSPPGGRVGYTF. CDR3 nucleotides: TGTGCCAGCTCACCACCCGGAGGGCGTGTTGGCTACACCTTC.

V usage is TRBV5-1 and J usage is TRBJ1-1, with D possibly matching TRBD1 (5 bases). CDR1 SGHRS and CDR2 YFSETQ come from the germline V gene. V was shortened by 5 bases and J by 10 bases, with 18 bases between the two germline ends. The CDR3 has 13 amino acids. CDR3 nucleotides: TGCGCCAGCAGTTCCGACACCCTGGGGGGAGCTTTCTTT. Encoded protein: CASSSDTLGGAFF. Together with reference TRBV5-1 and TRBJ1-1, the CDR3 gives the full variable domain: KAGVTQTPRYLIKTRGQQVTLSCSPISGHRSVSWYQQTPGQGLQFLFEYFSETQRNKGNFPGRFSGRQFSNSRSEMNVSTLELGDSALYLCASSSDTLGGAFFGQGTRLTVV.

The chain employs TRBV2 and TRBJ2-3, with 7 bases that match TRBD2. The CDR3 length is 15 residues. CDR1 and CDR2 from the germline V gene are SNHLY and FYNNEI. V dropped 6 bases and J dropped 0; count of bases not matched to a gene: 6. Here the CDR3 DNA reads TGTGCCAGCAGAACCGGGACTACAAGCACAGATACGCAGTATTTT. Translated, it gives CASRTGTTSTDTQYF.

This clone was seen only once. The chain uses TRBV7-2 and TRBJ2-3; TRBD2 agrees at 12 bases. Germline-derived CDR1 and CDR2 are SGHTA and FQGNSA. After removal of 3 bases from V and 4 bases from J, the junction contained 2 bases not matched to a gene. This CDR3 is 15 amino acids long. This CDR3 reads CASSLLAGGPDTQYF. CDR3 bases: TGTGCCAGCAGCTTGCTAGCGGGGGGGCCAGATACGCAGTATTTT.

This sequence joins TRBV2 and TRBJ2-2, with D unclear. The CDR3 has 14 residues. Per the germline V gene, CDR1 is SNHLY and CDR2 is FYNNEI. V was pared by 6 bases and J by 1 base, with 9 bases between. The CDR3 DNA reads TGTGCCAGCAGCCTAGTGGGGAACACCGGGGAGCTGTTTTTT. It specifies CASSLVGNTGELFF.

This rearrangement joins TRBV11-2 to TRBJ2-3; TRBD1 might be the D (5 bases). V dropped 4 bases and J dropped 5 bases, with 7 bases sitting between them. From germline, CDR1 is SGHAT and CDR2 FQNNGV. The CDR3 consists of 12 residues. CDR3 in DNA: TGTGCCAGCAGCTGGCAGGGAGATACGCAGTATTTT. Its translation is CASSWQGDTQYF.

This chain joins TRBV2 and TRBJ2-5; 7 bases match TRBD2. Germline lookup yields CDR1 SNHLY and CDR2 FYNNEI. V shed 3 bases, J shed 4 bases, and the junction held 11 bases outside the gene matches. This CDR3 is 16 amino acids long. The CDR3 here is CASSDDGGVGGETQYF. In DNA form, the CDR3 reads TGTGCCAGCAGTGATGATGGGGGGGTAGGAGGAGAGACCCAGTACTTC.